This T cell receptor beta chain was documented in a study of identical twins. The table lists this clonotype with a few counts. The antigen remains unidentified. General study results and limits: Whereas memory repertoires showed no such difference, abundant cord blood beta clonotypes carried fewer insertions. Zero-insertion analyses might be partly confounded by invariant T cells like MAIT and iNKT. With monozygotic twins, out-of-frame TCR alpha sharing exceeded what models estimated.

TCRdb independently ran MiXCR on the 5' RACE reads; one entry per CDR3 protein. The data hold some 900,000 distinct CDR3 sequences, with around 12% observed a single time. Trimming left V 1 base short and J 3 bases short, with 12 bases between. CDR1 and CDR2 from the germline V gene are SGHVS and FQNEAQ. The CDR3 has 15 amino acids. These data also featured in a second study, about yellow fever vaccine responses in identical twins.

The V gene is TRBV7-8, the J gene TRBJ1-1; D is unclear. Input material: PBMCs. The receptor comes from a woman under 30 in good health. The CDR3: CASSLVHARYTEAFF. DNA for the CDR3: TGTGCCAGCAGCTTAGTCCACGCACGGTACACTGAAGCTTTCTTT.